One TCR beta chain is described in this entry. This sample is part of a study of blood T cell repertoires in COVID-19. Across the study: Donors in the United States, Italy and Spain gave samples during acute or convalescent COVID-19. T cells, B-cell-depleted T cells, or PBMCs supplied cDNA or gDNA.

Here immunoSEQ multiplex PCR was the method, and the copy in TCRdb shows in-frame clones only, minus some. The sample records fewer than 120,000 clones, around 82% being singletons. CDR1 and CDR2 from the germline V gene are MDHEN and SYDVKM. The CDR3 has 15 residues. J was trimmed by 7 bases and V by 2 bases; bases with no gene match: 5. This receptor was obtained from a woman aged 60-75 years with acute or convalescent COVID-19. This chain links TRBV28 with TRBJ1-5; TRBD1 agrees at 10 bases. Sequencing was done on a sample of peripheral blood. The CDR3 DNA follows: TGTGCCAGCAGTTTAGGGGACAGGGGCGGACAGCCCCAGCATTTT. This gives the protein CASSLGDRGGQPQHF. Variable domain in full (rest from reference TRBV28 and TRBJ1-5): DVKVTQSSRYLVKRTGEKVFLECVQDMDHENMFWYRQDPGLGLRLIYFSYDVKMKEKGDIPEGYSVSREKKERFSLILESASTNQTSMYLCASSLGDRGGQPQHFGDGTRLSIL.